This T cell receptor (beta chain) was observed in a study of siplizumab effects on memory and regulatory T cells. Kept together in coculture, the mixed lymphocyte reaction cells spent about 6 days at 37°C. Germline V gives CDR1 MGHRA, CDR2 YSYEKL. This CDR3 is 17 amino acids long. The V segment lost 1 base and the J segment 5 bases; nucleotides outside the gene matches: 10. On this clone: The antigen is not known.

Produced via immunoSEQ multiplex PCR; TCRdb's table is partial and in-frame only. The sample yields approximately 13,000 clones, almost 40% seen once. Study-level findings and limits: Naive T cells appeared more varied than memory cells and looked like key alloresponse contributors.

The sequencing input was CFSE-low (dividing) CD8+ T cells sorted from an allogeneic mixed lymphocyte reaction. The TCR sequence derives from a human donor in good health; the cells came from an allogeneic mixed lymphocyte reaction. This sequence joins TRBV4-1 and TRBJ2-3, with TRBD2 matching 9 bases. The CDR3 coding sequence is TGCGCCAGCAGCCAAGTATTTGCGGGGGGGGTTATAGATACGCAGTATTTT. Amino acids: CASSQVFAGGVIDTQYF.